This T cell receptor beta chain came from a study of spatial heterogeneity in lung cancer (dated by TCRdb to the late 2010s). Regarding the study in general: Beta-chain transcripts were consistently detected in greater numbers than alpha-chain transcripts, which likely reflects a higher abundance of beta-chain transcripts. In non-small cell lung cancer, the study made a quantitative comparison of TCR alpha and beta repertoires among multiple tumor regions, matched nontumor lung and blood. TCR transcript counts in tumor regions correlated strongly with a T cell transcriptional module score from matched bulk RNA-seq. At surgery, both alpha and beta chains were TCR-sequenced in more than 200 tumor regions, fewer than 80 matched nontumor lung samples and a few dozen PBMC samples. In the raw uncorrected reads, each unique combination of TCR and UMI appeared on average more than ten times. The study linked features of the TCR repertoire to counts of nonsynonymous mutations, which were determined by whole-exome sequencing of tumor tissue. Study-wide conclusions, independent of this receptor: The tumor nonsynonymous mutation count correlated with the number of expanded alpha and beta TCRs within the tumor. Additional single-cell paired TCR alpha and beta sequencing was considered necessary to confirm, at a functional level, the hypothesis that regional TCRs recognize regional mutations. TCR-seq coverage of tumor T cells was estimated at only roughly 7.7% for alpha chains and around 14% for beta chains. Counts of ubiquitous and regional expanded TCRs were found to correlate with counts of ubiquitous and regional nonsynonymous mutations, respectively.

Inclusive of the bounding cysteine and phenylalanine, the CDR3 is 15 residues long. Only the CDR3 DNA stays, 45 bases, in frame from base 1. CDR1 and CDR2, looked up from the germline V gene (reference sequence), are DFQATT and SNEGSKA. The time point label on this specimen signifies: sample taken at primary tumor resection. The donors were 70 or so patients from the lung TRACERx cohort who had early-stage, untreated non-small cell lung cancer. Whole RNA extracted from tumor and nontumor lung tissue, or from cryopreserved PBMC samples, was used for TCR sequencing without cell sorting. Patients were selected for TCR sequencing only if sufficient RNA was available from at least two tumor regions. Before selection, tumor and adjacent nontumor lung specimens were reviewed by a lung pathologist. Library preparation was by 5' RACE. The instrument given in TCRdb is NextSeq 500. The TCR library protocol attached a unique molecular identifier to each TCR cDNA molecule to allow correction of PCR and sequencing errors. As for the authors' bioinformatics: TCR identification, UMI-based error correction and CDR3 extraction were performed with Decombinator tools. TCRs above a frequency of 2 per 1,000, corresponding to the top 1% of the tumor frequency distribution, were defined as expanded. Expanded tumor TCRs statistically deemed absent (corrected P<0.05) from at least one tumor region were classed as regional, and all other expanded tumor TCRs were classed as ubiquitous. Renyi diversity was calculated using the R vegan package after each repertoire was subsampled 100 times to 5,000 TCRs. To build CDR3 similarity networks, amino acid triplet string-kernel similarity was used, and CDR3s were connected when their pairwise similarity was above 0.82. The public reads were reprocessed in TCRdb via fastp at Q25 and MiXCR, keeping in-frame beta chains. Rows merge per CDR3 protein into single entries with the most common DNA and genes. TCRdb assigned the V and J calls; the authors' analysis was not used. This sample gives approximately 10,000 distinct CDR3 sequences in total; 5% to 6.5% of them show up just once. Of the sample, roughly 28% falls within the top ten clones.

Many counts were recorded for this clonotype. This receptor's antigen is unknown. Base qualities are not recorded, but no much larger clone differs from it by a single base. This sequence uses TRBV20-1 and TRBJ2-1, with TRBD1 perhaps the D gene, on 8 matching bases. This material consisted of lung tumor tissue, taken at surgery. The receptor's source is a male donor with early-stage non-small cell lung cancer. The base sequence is TGCAGCGTAGTGGGGGGGGGACAGGATTACAATGAGCAGTTCTTC. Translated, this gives CSVVGGGQDYNEQFF.